This T cell receptor beta chain originates from a study of blood T cell repertoires in COVID-19. Produced via immunoSEQ multiplex PCR; TCRdb's table is partial and in-frame only. Of a few hundred thousand clones in the sample, 80% to 90% are singletons; the top ten hold roughly 4.8%. The trim removed 2 bases at V and 4 bases at J, leaving 5 bases unmatched. The CDR3 length is 15 residues. From germline, CDR1 is SGDLS and CDR2 YYNGEE. The sequence derives from a woman aged 40-49 years who had recovered from COVID-19. V usage is TRBV9 and J usage is TRBJ2-2, with 7 positions matching TRBD2. The sample taken for sequencing was peripheral blood. CDR3 bases: TGTGCCAGCAGCGTTGGGCTAGCGGTCACCGGGGAGCTGTTTTTT. This sequence encodes CASSVGLAVTGELFF.